This T cell receptor beta chain was found in a study of blood T cell repertoires in COVID-19. Authors' processing steps: Reference gene primers were amplified, and this amplification served to estimate nucleated cell counts. Sequencing used immunoSEQ multiplex PCR; TCRdb keeps in-frame clones, though not all of them. V, J and clone size reflect that table, while D and trimming were determined from the DNA. Altogether about 120,000 clones are present, approximately 87% being singletons, with the ten largest covering just under 30%. The V end lost 0 bases, the J end lost 8 bases, and 10 bases lay between the germline ends. The CDR3 is made up of 13 amino acids. The germline gives CDR1 PRHDT, CDR2 FYEKMQ (reference sequence).

Sequences were obtained from peripheral blood. The chain couples TRBV13 to TRBJ1-1; possibly TRBD1 for D (5 bases). The sequence was obtained from a woman in her 70s with acute or convalescent COVID-19. The CDR3: CASSLGGRQEAFF. CDR3 in DNA: TGTGCCAGCAGCTTAGGCGGGAGACAGGAAGCTTTCTTT.